The present entry profiles one T cell receptor (beta chain) with its context. Its target is not known. This entry is derived from a study of cytomegalovirus exposure and HLA in healthy donors. Notes on the study in general: As a later analysis revealed, the rate of TCR association differed by HLA locus, with DRB1 most and HLA-C fewest. In an earlier analysis, in around 590 donors, most V segments appeared productive either ~87% or ~30% of the time. In a later analysis, V- and J-gene trimming of beta chains associated with a DCLRE1C missense variant, replicated independently.

With 60 Vbeta and 13 Jbeta primers, the PCR was carried out. How the authors handled the data: An analysis that came later counted approximately 76 million unique TCR beta chains, about 10 million shared. Clones were read by immunoSEQ multiplex PCR, and TCRdb kept only the in-frame ones, dropping some. Clone size and V and J calls were adopted from that table, with D and trimming inferred from the DNA. The sample yields roughly 100,000 clones, roughly three quarters seen once. There are 18 residues in the CDR3. With 3 bases removed from V and 4 bases from J, the gap between germline ends came to 24 bases. Germline lookup yields CDR1 MDHEN and CDR2 SYDVKM.

The source material was PBMCs. The chain carries TRBV28 and TRBJ1-2; D gene unclear. The sequence was collected from a man aged 30 to 39 in good health and CMV-seronegative. The CDR3 region is CASSFMGSGRRGSYGYTF. The CDR3 nucleotides read TGTGCCAGCAGTTTCATGGGGTCGGGCCGCCGCGGGAGCTATGGCTACACCTTC.